Below are 25 T cell receptor beta chains sequenced from a single sample in a study of blood T cell repertoires in COVID-19. Repertoires were generated with immunoSEQ multiplex PCR, while TCRdb's copy carries only in-frame clones and drops some. The table lists 100,000 or so clones, approximately 90% of them singletons. The source material was peripheral blood. These receptors were obtained from a man in his forties or fifties with active COVID-19.

The table lists this clone with a few counts. The same CDR3 is also encoded by other DNA sequences in this sample. The chain couples TRBV5-1 to TRBJ1-4; the match to TRBD1 covers 10 bases. The CDR3 contains 14 residues. From germline, CDR1 is SGHRS and CDR2 YFSETQ. V gave up 4 bases and J gave up 6 bases; unmatched junction bases: 3. The CDR3, as DNA: TGCGCCAGCAGCCCGGGGACAGGGGATGAAAAACTGTTTTTT. Its translation is CASSPGTGDEKLFF.

V is TRBV5-1 and J is TRBJ1-1; D gene uncertain. CDR1 is SGHRS, CDR2 YFSETQ, per germline. The CDR3 is 14 residues long. V was shortened by 4 bases and J by 0 bases, with 10 bases between the two germline ends. The CDR3 protein is CASSIHVMNTEAFF. CDR3 nucleotides: TGCGCCAGCAGCATACACGTAATGAACACTGAAGCTTTCTTT.

The chain is built from TRBV7-2 and TRBJ2-5, with D perhaps matching TRBD2 (6 bases). This CDR3 has 16 residues. Looked up from germline, CDR1 is SGHTA and CDR2 is FQGNSA. V was clipped by 1 base and J by 2 bases, with 14 bases between them. The CDR3 loop is CASSLVGAGTQETQYF. Written as DNA, the CDR3 is TGTGCCAGCAGCTTAGTAGGAGCAGGGACTCAAGAGACCCAGTACTTC.

V is TRBV5-6 and J is TRBJ1-1; no clear D. This CDR3 contains 15 residues. Between the trimmed V and J ends, which lost 1 base and 0 bases, there was a span of 10 bases. Germline CDR1 and CDR2: SGHDT and YYEEEE. CDR3 in DNA: TGTGCCAGCAGCTTGATCGGACTGATGAACACTGAAGCTTTCTTT. The encoded protein is CASSLIGLMNTEAFF.

The chain is built from TRBV7-2 and TRBJ1-3, with 8 bases identical to TRBD1. The CDR3 consists of 15 residues. The V gene's germline CDR1 is SGHTA and CDR2 FQGNSA. Unmatched junction bases numbered 8, after V lost 5 bases and J lost 5 bases. The CDR3 DNA follows: TGTGCCAGCAGCCCCACAGGGGGTAGTAGAAACACCATATATTTT. Translated: CASSPTGGSRNTIYF.

J is TRBJ2-5 and V is TRBV27, with D perhaps TRBD2 (7 bases). There are 16 residues in the CDR3. V lost 6 bases and J lost 1, with 18 bases in between. Germline CDR1 reads MNHEY; CDR2 reads SMNVEV (reference sequence). The CDR3 coding sequence is TGTGCCAGCAGCCCCCGCGGCGGGGGCACCCAAGAGACCCAGTACTTC. This translates into CASSPRGGGTQETQYF.

This chain connects TRBV10-3 to TRBJ1-2; D ambiguous. V lost 4 bases to trimming and J lost 7 bases, with 13 bases between them. Looked up from germline, CDR1 is ENHRY and CDR2 is SYGVKD. This CDR3 is 13 amino acids long. The CDR3 coding sequence is TGTGCCATCAGTGCTCCAGCACGGGGTGGCTACACCTTC. This codes for CAISAPARGGYTF.

This sequence joins TRBV19 and TRBJ1-5, with TRBD1 as a possible D gene (5 bases). Germline CDR1 and CDR2: LNHDA and SQIVND (reference sequence). Trimming shortened V by 4 bases and J by 3 bases, and 10 bases separated the two germline ends. The CDR3 consists of 14 residues. The CDR3 DNA reads TGTGCCAGTAGTAACGTGGGGCCCAATCAGCCCCAGCATTTT. Its protein is CASSNVGPNQPQHF.

This clone appeared a single time. The rearrangement links TRBV19 to TRBJ1-3; D is ambiguous. CDR1 is LNHDA, CDR2 SQIVND, per germline (reference sequence). The V gene lost 6 bases and the J gene lost 0 bases, with 12 bases spanning the gap. CDR3 length: 15 amino acids. As DNA, the CDR3 is TGTGCCAGTAGGGGTGGCGGCAGCTCTGGAAACACCATATATTTT. As protein: CASRGGGSSGNTIYF.

As DNA, the CDR3 is TGTGCCAGCACTCGAGAACAGGCAAAAAATGAAAAACTGTTTTTT. This encodes CASTREQAKNEKLFF. The chain recombines TRBV2 with TRBJ1-4; the D gene is possibly TRBD1 (5 bases). Germline-derived CDR1 and CDR2 are SNHLY and FYNNEI. The CDR3 is 15 amino acids. Trimming pared 7 bases from V and 5 bases from J, leaving 17 bases between.

The V gene is TRBV19, the J gene TRBJ2-3, with D possibly TRBD2 on 7 matching bases. Germline V CDR1 and CDR2: LNHDA, SQIVND (reference sequence). The CDR3 sequence is 15 residues long. Trimming pared 9 bases from V and 2 bases from J, leaving 18 bases between. The CDR3 sequence: CASLGGPGATDTQYF. As DNA, the CDR3 is TGTGCCAGCCTGGGGGGGCCAGGGGCCACAGATACGCAGTATTTT.

This clone appeared once. The V and J genes are TRBV5-4 and TRBJ1-1; TRBD1 matches at 10 bases. The germline V gene encodes CDR1 SGHNT and CDR2 YYREEE (reference sequence). The CDR3 is 15 residues long. J lost 5 bases, V lost 5 bases, and 9 bases had no gene match. CDR3 loop: CASRWDRGGETEAFF. The CDR3 coding sequence is TGTGCCAGCAGGTGGGACAGGGGTGGAGAGACTGAAGCTTTCTTT.

The chain joins TRBV29-1 to TRBJ2-6; TRBD1 might be the D (6 bases). This CDR3 is 16 amino acids long. Deletions cut 4 bases from V and 1 base from J, with 14 bases between. The germline V gene encodes CDR1 SQVTM and CDR2 ANQGSEA. The CDR3 spells CSVVNRVTSGANVLTF. CDR3 nucleotides: TGCAGCGTTGTTAACAGGGTGACGTCTGGGGCCAACGTCCTGACTTTC. Full variable domain (remainder filled in from reference TRBV29-1 and TRBJ2-6): SAVISQKPSRDICQRGTSLTIQCQVDSQVTMMFWYRQQPGQSLTLIATANQGSEATYESGFVIDKFPISRPNLTFSTLTVSNMSPEDSSIYLCSVVNRVTSGANVLTFGAGSRLTVL.

V usage is TRBV10-1 and J usage is TRBJ2-3; TRBD1 matches at 8 bases. J was trimmed by 2 bases and V by 4 bases; bases with no gene match: 5. Germline CDR1 and CDR2: WNHNN and SYGVQD (reference sequence). This CDR3 has 15 residues. The DNA for the CDR3 is TGCGCCAGCAGTGCGGGGACAGGCACCACAGATACGCAGTATTTT. Its translation is CASSAGTGTTDTQYF.

The chain couples TRBV6-5 to TRBJ1-1, with D hard to call. The CDR3 is 14 amino acids. CDR1 MNHEY and CDR2 SVGAGI come from the germline V gene. The V end was cut by 5 bases, the J end by 0 bases, with 10 bases between. CDR3 DNA: TGTGCCAGCAGTAGCCATGTCTTGAACACTGAAGCTTTCTTT. Protein sequence: CASSSHVLNTEAFF.

V and J are TRBV3-1 (or the pseudogene TRBV3-2) and TRBJ2-6, with D maybe TRBD2 (5 bases). From germline, CDR1 is LGHDT and CDR2 YNNKEL (reference sequence). Trimming took 4 bases from V and 2 from J, leaving 12 bases between them. This CDR3 is 16 amino acids long. CDR3 loop: CASSRNWETGANVLTF. The CDR3 DNA reads as TGTGCCAGCAGCCGTAACTGGGAGACTGGGGCCAACGTCCTGACTTTC.

The chain recombines TRBV5-1 with TRBJ2-1; 8 nucleotides line up with TRBD2. After removal of 3 bases from V and 2 bases from J, the junction contained 7 bases not matched to a gene. The V gene's germline CDR1 is SGHRS and CDR2 YFSETQ. The CDR3 runs to 16 residues. CDR3 nucleotide sequence: TGCGCCAGCAGCTGGTTAGCGGGGACTCCCTACAATGAGCAGTTCTTC. Its translation is CASSWLAGTPYNEQFF.

The chain uses TRBV19 and TRBJ2-6; TRBD1 aligns across 7 bases. Per germline, CDR1 LNHDA and CDR2 SQIVND (reference sequence). V was pared by 6 bases and J by 0 bases, with 5 bases of the junction left unmatched. CDR3 length: 16 amino acids. For the CDR3, the DNA is TGTGCCAGTAGGAACAGGGGTGCCTCTGGGGCCAACGTCCTGACTTTC. Translation: CASRNRGASGANVLTF.

V is TRBV6-5 and J is TRBJ1-3, with D perhaps matching TRBD1 (5 bases). Trimming removed 2 bases at V and 2 bases at J, with 10 bases between. The CDR3 runs to 15 residues. Germline-derived CDR1 and CDR2 are MNHEY and SVGAGI. CDR3 nucleotides: TGTGCCAGCAGTTACCGGGCAGGGACTGGAAACACCATATATTTT. Its protein is CASSYRAGTGNTIYF.

The chain uses TRBV7-2 and TRBJ1-2; TRBD1 is a possible D gene (6 bases). Deletions cut 2 bases from V and 4 bases from J, with 14 bases between. This CDR3 is built from 15 residues. Germline CDR1 is SGHTA and CDR2 is FQGNSA. CDR3 in DNA: TGTGCCAGCAGCTTACTGGGGCGCAGGGGCTATGGCTACACCTTC. Translation: CASSLLGRRGYGYTF.

The chain links TRBV6-2 or TRBV6-3 to TRBJ2-1, with TRBD2 matching over 10 bases. The CDR3 length is 16 residues. V lost 4 bases and J lost 7; bases outside the gene matches: 10. CDR1 and CDR2 from the germline V gene are MNHEY and SVGEGT. The DNA for the CDR3 is TGTGCCAGCAGTTTTCAAAGCGGGAGGGTGGGGAATGAGCAGTTCTTC. Its translation is CASSFQSGRVGNEQFF.

This CDR3 reads CASSRDSIQGVLFF. DNA of the CDR3: TGTGCCAGCAGCAGGGACAGCATCCAAGGGGTACTGTTTTTT. This sequence joins TRBV11-2 and TRBJ1-4; 7 bases align to TRBD1. There are 14 residues in the CDR3. Germline lookup yields CDR1 SGHAT and CDR2 FQNNGV. V lost 5 bases to trimming and J lost 13 bases; unmatched junction nucleotides: 13.

The chain has TRBV4-2 and TRBJ1-1; tentatively, D is TRBD1 (5 bases). Trimming cost V 0 bases and J 4 bases, with 12 bases left between them. The CDR3 extends over 15 amino acids. Per the germline V gene, CDR1 is LGHNA and CDR2 is YNFKEQ. In DNA, the CDR3 is TGTGCCAGCAGCCAAGACACAGGCAGGGCCACTGAAGCTTTCTTT. Encoded protein: CASSQDTGRATEAFF.

The chain combines TRBV3-1 (or the pseudogene TRBV3-2) with TRBJ2-5; TRBD1 is a possible D gene (5 bases). The CDR3 length is 15 residues. Germline V gene lookup returns CDR1 LGHDT and CDR2 YNNKEL (reference sequence). The germline V and J ends were trimmed by 5 bases and 6 bases, with 19 bases remaining between them. CDR3 sequence (DNA): TGTGCCAGCAGCTCGAAGGGGCTAGGGATCCAGACCCAGTACTTC. Its translation is CASSSKGLGIQTQYF.

The V gene is TRBV7-9, the J gene TRBJ2-4, with no clear D. The length of the CDR3 is 15 residues. Germline CDR1 reads SEHNR; CDR2 reads FQNEAQ (reference sequence). Deletions cut 0 bases from V and 0 bases from J, with 6 bases between. The CDR3 is CASSLATVAKNIQYF. Here the CDR3 DNA reads TGTGCCAGCAGCTTAGCGACTGTAGCCAAAAACATTCAGTACTTC.